This section outlines one TCR beta chain sequence together with its context. The antigen is unknown. Sequenced by immunoSEQ multiplex PCR; TCRdb stores in-frame clones only, minus some. Of 80,000 or so clones in the sample, roughly 90% are singletons; the top ten hold over 0.55%. The sample originates from a study of OX40 agonist ivuxolimab in advanced cancers. Overall study context: Patients were roughly 81% male with ages roughly 20 to 90, mean about 65. Partial responses occurred in three patients (one hepatocellular carcinoma, two cutaneous melanoma). Having had anti-PD-1, anti-PD-L1 or anti-CTLA-4 therapy before was allowed, and 40% to 45% had some.

Overall study results and limits: Not determined was the antigen specificity of the expanded peripheral T cells.

The starting material was CD4+ or CD8+ T cells sorted from blood, obtained in a trial of the OX40 agonist ivuxolimab. The sequence was collected from an adult with an advanced solid tumor such as melanoma, head and neck, liver or kidney cancer.

CDR3: CASSLVAGAGELFF. The CDR3 region has the DNA TGTGCCAGCAGCTTAGTCGCCGGGGCCGGGGAGCTGTTTTTT. This chain joins TRBV11-1 and TRBJ2-2; possible D gene TRBD2, 5 bases. This CDR3 is 14 amino acids long. Looked up from germline, CDR1 is SGHAT and CDR2 is FQDESV (reference sequence). V shed 1 base and J shed 6 bases, with 9 bases lying between them. The full variable domain, in which reference TRBV11-1 and TRBJ2-2 provide the parts outside the CDR3, is EAEVAQSPRYKITEKSQAVAFWCDPISGHATLYWYRQILGQGPELLVQFQDESVVDDSQLPKDRFSAERLKGVDSTLKIQPAELGDSAMYLCASSLVAGAGELFFGEGSRLTVL.